Detailed here is one TCR beta chain. Its antigen is unidentified. The data derive from a study of Ad26.COV2.S vaccination and SARS-CoV-2 variants. Study at large: Dosing was one shot or two shots 56 days apart.

The treatment here: around 19 received Ad26.COV2.S at low or high dose, single or two shots; five or six received placebo; per-sample allocation not given. Day 63 after the first injection of vaccine or placebo was the sampling time. V lost 1 base and J lost 0, with 13 bases in between. The germline V gene encodes CDR1 MNHEY and CDR2 SVGEGT. The CDR3 covers 17 residues. Profiled with immunoSEQ multiplex PCR; TCRdb holds only in-frame clones, not every one. This table has around 300,000 clones, 86% appearing once. Study-level results: Across vaccine and placebo recipients, the breadth of non-spike TCRs was similar. Those who received the vaccine showed greater spike-specific TCR breadth than those given placebo.

Sequencing was performed on peripheral blood, taken in a trial of Ad26.COV2.S vaccine versus placebo. This clonotype was obtained from a person aged 18-65 years who received the Ad26.COV2.S COVID-19 vaccine or a placebo. The chain carries TRBV6-2 or TRBV6-3 and TRBJ1-3; a weak D match, TRBD1 (5 bases). The CDR3 bases are TGTGCCAGCAGTTACTTCGGGACGGACTTCTCTGGAAACACCATATATTTT. This sequence encodes CASSYFGTDFSGNTIYF.